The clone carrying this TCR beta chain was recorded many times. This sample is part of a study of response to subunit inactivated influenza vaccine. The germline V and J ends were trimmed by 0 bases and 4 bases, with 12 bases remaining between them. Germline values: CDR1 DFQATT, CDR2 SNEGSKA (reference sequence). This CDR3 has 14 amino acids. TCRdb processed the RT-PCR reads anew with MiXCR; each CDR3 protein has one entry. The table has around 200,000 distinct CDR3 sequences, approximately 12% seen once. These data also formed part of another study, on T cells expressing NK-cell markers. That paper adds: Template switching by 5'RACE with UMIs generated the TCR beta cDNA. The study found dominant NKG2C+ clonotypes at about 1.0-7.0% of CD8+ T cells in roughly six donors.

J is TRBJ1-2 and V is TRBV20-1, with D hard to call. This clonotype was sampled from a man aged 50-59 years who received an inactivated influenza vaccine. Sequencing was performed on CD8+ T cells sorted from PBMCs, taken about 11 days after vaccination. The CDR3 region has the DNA TGCAGTGCTAGAGATATAAACAGACCCTATGGCTACACCTTC. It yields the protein CSARDINRPYGYTF.